A selection of T cell receptor beta chains follows, all from one sample in a study of molecular identifiers for immune sequencing clone quantification. MiXCR was run by TCRdb on the PCR reads, yielding one entry per CDR3 protein. The data hold 97,000 or so distinct CDR3 sequences, with 24% observed a single time. The sequencing sample was made of naive CD8+ T cells from blood, with Jurkat cell RNA spiked in. These receptor sequences come from a human donor in good health. Some libraries in this study had Jurkat cell RNA spiked in. Both conserved end residues are part of each CDR3. A D gene is named only where the DNA matches it firmly. Clone size, where shown, is once, few, many, or a class for clones that have expanded.

abundance	d_gene	v_gene	j_gene	CDR3aa	CDR3nt
many	NA	TRBV7-9	TRBJ2-7	CASSSPGDEQYF	TGTGCCAGCAGCTCGCCCGGGGACGAGCAGTACTTC
NA	TRBD1	TRBV2	TRBJ2-3	CASSESRGIFTGTQYF	TGTGCCAGCAGTGAGTCCAGGGGGATTTTCACAGGTACGCAGTATTTT
NA	NA	TRBV7-8	TRBJ2-7	CASSLEAGWAYEQYF	TGTGCCAGCAGCTTAGAAGCAGGCTGGGCCTACGAGCAGTACTTC
NA	TRBD2	TRBV12-3/TRBV12-4	TRBJ2-7	CASTRTSGYEQYF	TGTGCCAGCACCCGGACTAGCGGCTACGAGCAGTACTTC
few	NA	TRBV19	TRBJ2-5	CASSIHSQETQYF	TGTGCCAGTAGTATCCACAGCCAAGAGACCCAGTACTTC
few	NA	TRBV21-1	TRBJ1-2	CASVERRPVVGYTF	TGTGCCAGCGTCGAACGCCGGCCGGTTGTTGGCTACACCTTC
many	NA	TRBV27	TRBJ2-4	CASSLAAGPIQYF	TGTGCCAGCAGCTTAGCGGCGGGTCCCATTCAGTACTTC
NA	NA	TRBV11-2	TRBJ2-3	CASSLAVGPDTQYF	TGTGCCAGCAGCTTAGCGGTGGGCCCCGATACGCAGTATTTT
many	TRBD1	TRBV6-6	TRBJ2-6	CASRPLSTGAGANVLTF	TGTGCCAGCAGGCCCTTATCGACAGGGGCTGGGGCCAACGTCCTGACTTTC
many	TRBD1	TRBV5-1	TRBJ1-1	CASSSYPGGMITEAFF	TGCGCCAGCAGCTCGTACCCAGGGGGCATGATAACTGAAGCTTTCTTT
many	NA	TRBV7-9	TRBJ2-7	CASSRSDRSLGEQYF	TGTGCCAGCAGCCGATCGGACAGATCTTTGGGGGAGCAGTACTTC
NA	TRBD1	TRBV6-2/TRBV6-3	TRBJ1-2	CASKPGQAYGYTF	TGTGCCAGCAAACCGGGACAGGCCTATGGCTACACCTTC
NA	NA	TRBV28	TRBJ2-1	CASIKMAESYNEQFF	TGTGCCAGCATTAAGATGGCTGAATCCTACAATGAGCAGTTCTTC
many	TRBD1	TRBV20-1	TRBJ2-7	CSARGPGQGDYEQYF	TGCAGTGCTAGAGGCCCGGGACAGGGGGACTACGAGCAGTACTTC
NA	NA	TRBV19	TRBJ2-1	CASSDPGYSYNEQFF	TGTGCCAGTAGTGACCCGGGGTACTCCTACAATGAGCAGTTCTTC
many	TRBD2	TRBV7-2	TRBJ2-7	CASSPVGGVEQYF	TGTGCCAGCAGCCCAGTGGGAGGGGTCGAGCAGTACTTC
many	NA	TRBV7-7	TRBJ1-1	CASSLNGNTEAFF	TGTGCTAGCAGCTTGAACGGAAACACTGAAGCTTTCTTT
many	NA	TRBV23-1	TRBJ2-3	CASSTKAAPTDTQYF	TGCGCCAGCAGTACCAAAGCGGCGCCCACAGATACGCAGTATTTT
NA	NA	TRBV12-3/TRBV12-4	TRBJ2-7	CASRPGTYYEQYF	TGTGCCAGCAGACCCGGGACATACTACGAGCAGTACTTC
many	NA	TRBV28	TRBJ2-7	CASSNDYYEQYF	TGTGCCAGCAGCAACGACTACTACGAGCAGTACTTC
many	NA	TRBV5-5	TRBJ1-1	CASSATPTNQNTEAFF	TGTGCCAGCAGCGCAACCCCGACGAACCAGAACACTGAAGCTTTCTTT
many	NA	TRBV11-2	TRBJ2-7	CASSPQEGSSYEQYF	TGTGCCAGCAGCCCGCAGGAGGGGAGCTCCTACGAGCAGTACTTC
many	NA	TRBV7-8	TRBJ2-7	CASSLVGRPYEQYF	TGTGCCAGCAGCTTAGTGGGCAGGCCCTACGAGCAGTACTTC
many	NA	TRBV5-4	TRBJ1-1	CASSLRDMNTEAFF	TGTGCCAGCAGCTTGCGAGATATGAACACTGAAGCTTTCTTT
many	NA	TRBV27	TRBJ2-7	CASSLSPGKYEQYF	TGTGCCAGCAGTTTATCGCCCGGGAAGTACGAGCAGTACTTC
few	TRBD2	TRBV20-1	TRBJ2-3	CSARSGTSGSTDTQYF	TGCAGTGCTAGGTCCGGGACTAGCGGGAGTACAGATACGCAGTATTTT
few	TRBD2	TRBV7-3	TRBJ2-3	CASSFGAGGDTDTQYF	TGTGCCAGCAGCTTTGGGGCGGGAGGAGACACAGATACGCAGTATTTT
few	NA	TRBV14	TRBJ2-7	CASSQDKRRDSEQYF	TGTGCCAGCAGCCAAGATAAGCGGCGGGATTCCGAGCAGTACTTC
many	NA	TRBV4-3	TRBJ2-7	CASSQVRWGYEQYF	TGCGCCAGCAGCCAAGTCAGGTGGGGCTACGAGCAGTACTTC
many	TRBD1	TRBV4-3	TRBJ1-5	CASSQAVTGGLQPQHF	TGCGCCAGCAGCCAAGCGGTGACAGGGGGCCTTCAGCCCCAGCATTTT
many	NA	TRBV6-5	TRBJ1-6	CASSSSVGSNNSPLHF	TGTGCCAGCAGCTCCTCCGTGGGCAGCAATAATTCACCCCTCCACTTT
few	NA	TRBV6-6	TRBJ1-1	CASSYSGATEAFF	TGTGCCAGCAGTTACTCAGGGGCCACTGAAGCTTTCTTT
many	TRBD1	TRBV4-3	TRBJ2-5	CASSRKTGPETQYF	TGCGCCAGCAGCCGCAAGACAGGGCCGGAGACCCAGTACTTC
many	NA	TRBV7-6	TRBJ2-3	CASSPHGTDTQYF	TGTGCCAGCAGCCCACATGGGACAGATACGCAGTATTTT
many	TRBD2	TRBV7-9	TRBJ2-4	CASSARLAGGAKNIQYF	TGTGCCAGCAGCGCACGTCTGGCGGGAGGGGCCAAAAACATTCAGTACTTC
many	TRBD1	TRBV13	TRBJ1-1	CASSKGTGRTEAFF	TGTGCCAGCAGCAAAGGGACAGGGAGGACTGAAGCTTTCTTT
many	TRBD1	TRBV12-3/TRBV12-4	TRBJ2-7	CASSPWTGDYEQYF	TGTGCCAGCAGTCCTTGGACAGGGGACTACGAGCAGTACTTC
few	NA	TRBV4-3	TRBJ2-2	CASSQGPHGDTGELFF	TGCGCCAGCAGCCAAGGGCCTCACGGAGACACCGGGGAGCTGTTTTTT
many	TRBD2	TRBV4-3	TRBJ2-1	CASSQDFWGGGANEQFF	TGCGCCAGCAGCCAAGATTTCTGGGGCGGGGGGGCCAACGAGCAGTTCTTC
many	NA	TRBV20-1	TRBJ2-7	CSAPVRVSYEQYF	TGCAGTGCTCCGGTGAGGGTATCCTACGAGCAGTACTTC
few	TRBD1	TRBV7-9	TRBJ2-7	CASSSSPPPGDRQSYEQYF	TGTGCCAGCAGCTCGTCCCCCCCCCCTGGGGACAGGCAATCCTACGAGCAGTACTTC
many	TRBD1	TRBV29-1	TRBJ2-7	CSVELWRQGSYEQYF	TGCAGCGTTGAGCTCTGGAGACAGGGTTCCTACGAGCAGTACTTC
many	TRBD1	TRBV13	TRBJ2-6	CASSFQGAHSGANVLTF	TGTGCCAGCAGCTTCCAGGGGGCGCACTCTGGGGCCAACGTCCTGACTTTC
NA	NA	TRBV9	TRBJ1-6	CASSGGDNNSPLHF	TGTGCCAGCAGCGGGGGGGACAATAATTCACCCCTCCACTTT